A single sample is the source of the 16 T cell receptor beta chains below, sequenced in a study of blood T cell repertoires in COVID-19. Method: immunoSEQ multiplex PCR; TCRdb's copy keeps in-frame clones and lacks some. The sample yields 250,000 to 350,000 clones, roughly 86% seen once. The material sequenced was peripheral blood. These receptors originate from a woman between 45 and 65 years old who had recovered from COVID-19.

This chain joins TRBV30 and TRBJ1-5; maybe TRBD1 (6 bases). V was shortened by 3 bases and J by 9 bases, with 12 bases between the two germline ends. This CDR3 is built from 12 residues. Germline CDR1 GTSNPN, CDR2 SVGIG (reference sequence). In nucleotides, the CDR3 is TGTGCCTGGAGCAGGGGTAACGGGCCCCAGCATTTT. Amino acid sequence: CAWSRGNGPQHF. The whole variable domain, filled in from reference TRBV30 and TRBJ1-5, reads SQTIHQWPATLVQPVGSPLSLECTVEGTSNPNLYWYRQAAGRGLQLLFYSVGIGQISSEVPQNLSASRPQDRQFILSSKKLLLSDSGFYLCAWSRGNGPQHFGDGTRLSIL.

The V gene is TRBV6-4, the J gene TRBJ1-1, with no clear D. This CDR3 comprises 13 residues. Germline CDR1 is MRHNA and CDR2 is SNTAGT. Trimming shortened V by 5 bases and J by 1 base, and 8 bases separated the two germline ends. CDR3 amino acids: CASSLEPNTEAFF. Written as DNA, the CDR3 is TGTGCCAGCAGTTTGGAGCCGAACACTGAAGCTTTCTTT.

V usage is TRBV13 and J usage is TRBJ2-3, with D maybe TRBD2 (6 bases). The CDR3 is made up of 15 amino acids. The V and J ends lost 7 bases and 6 bases respectively, with 20 bases between them. Germline CDR1 and CDR2: PRHDT and FYEKMQ (reference sequence). For the CDR3, the DNA is TGTGCCAGCACCGTCCTGGGACTGCCGGAGGATACGCAGTATTTT. It encodes CASTVLGLPEDTQYF.

This rearrangement joins TRBV5-4 to TRBJ2-2; 9 bases fit TRBD2. Germline trimming cut 0 bases from V and 5 bases from J; bases unmatched to any gene: 8. CDR1 is SGHNT and CDR2 is YYREEE in the germline V gene (reference sequence). The CDR3 is 17 amino acids. CDR3 amino acids: CASSLAGLAGRTGELFF. CDR3 nucleotide sequence: TGTGCCAGCAGCTTGGCCGGGCTAGCGGGACGGACCGGGGAGCTGTTTTTT. The whole variable domain, remainder taken from reference TRBV5-4 and TRBJ2-2, is ETGVTQSPTHLIKTRGQQVTLRCSSQSGHNTVSWYQQALGQGPQFIFQYYREEENGRGNFPPRFSGLQFPNYSSELNVNALELDDSALYLCASSLAGLAGRTGELFFGEGSRLTVL.

J is TRBJ1-5 and V is TRBV6-5, with a tentative D call TRBD1 (5 bases). V was pared by 6 bases and J by 11 bases, with 17 bases between. This CDR3 has 13 amino acids. The germline CDR1 and CDR2 sequences are MNHEY and SVGAGI. As DNA, the CDR3 is TGTGCCAGCAGAAGGGGTGCTGCGGGGGCCCAGCATTTT. Protein sequence: CASRRGAAGAQHF.

The chain couples TRBV7-8 to TRBJ2-7, with TRBD1 identical over 7 bases. Germline V CDR1 and CDR2: SGHVS, FQNEAQ. The V and J ends lost 5 bases and 3 bases, in that order; junction bases with no gene match: 7. CDR3 length: 14 amino acids. CDR3 in DNA: TGTGCCAGCAGCACCGCACAGGGGCGCTACGAGCAGTACTTC. Protein sequence: CASSTAQGRYEQYF.

The CDR3: CASRQDNYEQYF. The CDR3 DNA sequence: TGTGCCAGCAGGCAGGACAACTACGAGCAGTACTTC. V and J are TRBV28 and TRBJ2-7; the D gene is possibly TRBD1 (5 bases). This CDR3 is 12 amino acids long. Germline assignment: CDR1 MDHEN and CDR2 SYDVKM. Between the trimmed V and J ends, which lost 6 bases and 3 bases, there was a span of 9 bases. Full variable domain (rest looked up from reference TRBV28 and TRBJ2-7): DVKVTQSSRYLVKRTGEKVFLECVQDMDHENMFWYRQDPGLGLRLIYFSYDVKMKEKGDIPEGYSVSREKKERFSLILESASTNQTSMYLCASRQDNYEQYFGPGTRLTVT.

The chain joins TRBV10-3 to TRBJ2-7, with 11 positions matching TRBD1. Germline V gives CDR1 ENHRY, CDR2 SYGVKD. This CDR3 has 16 residues. Trimming at V came to 2 bases and at J to 7 bases, leaving 10 bases not matched to a gene. CDR3 sequence: CAISEGGQGARREQYF. The CDR3 nucleotides are TGTGCCATCAGTGAGGGAGGACAGGGGGCTAGAAGGGAGCAGTACTTC.

The chain couples TRBV15 to TRBJ2-1; 9 nucleotides align to TRBD1. Germline CDR1 and CDR2: LNHNV and YYDKDF (reference sequence). V was pared by 5 bases and J by 8 bases, with 10 bases of the junction left unmatched. CDR3 size: 15 residues. The CDR3 DNA reads TGTGCCACCAGCGAGGGACAGGGCGCGATTCATGAGCAGTTCTTC. Residues: CATSEGQGAIHEQFF.

The chain joins TRBV28 to TRBJ1-4, with 7 bases that match TRBD1. From germline, CDR1 is MDHEN and CDR2 SYDVKM. This CDR3 has 16 amino acids. Trimming removed 3 bases from V and 1 base from J; junction bases left unmatched: 5. CDR3 DNA: TGTGCCAGCAGTTTGTATACAGGGGTAACTAATGAAAAACTGTTTTTT. The encoded protein is CASSLYTGVTNEKLFF.

The V call is TRBV11-2, the J call TRBJ2-5, with a weak D call TRBD1 (5 bases). The CDR3 length is 14 residues. Per germline, CDR1 SGHAT and CDR2 FQNNGV. V dropped 7 bases and J dropped 2 bases, with 14 bases sitting between them. CDR3 bases: TGTGCCAGCACCATCGACAGTCAACAAGAGACCCAGTACTTC. This translates into CASTIDSQQETQYF.

J is TRBJ1-2 and V is TRBV29-1; TRBD1 matches at 7 bases. Germline V CDR1 and CDR2: SQVTM, ANQGSEA. The CDR3 sequence is 13 residues long. V trimming: 7 bases; J trimming: 0 bases; junction bases outside the gene matches: 5. CDR3 region: CSAGDRANYGYTF. Here the CDR3 DNA reads TGCAGCGCTGGGGACAGAGCTAACTATGGCTACACCTTC.

This chain uses TRBV4-1 with TRBJ2-7; a weak D match, TRBD2 (5 bases). V was pared by 1 base and J by 9 bases, with 7 bases between. The CDR3 is 11 residues long. Germline CDR1 reads MGHRA; CDR2 reads YSYEKL. The CDR3 sequence is CASSQAGRQYF. The CDR3 DNA follows: TGCGCCAGCAGCCAAGCGGGGAGGCAGTACTTC.

This rearrangement joins TRBV5-4 to TRBJ1-6; the match to TRBD1 covers 7 bases. V was clipped by 4 bases and J by 7 bases; unmatched bases: 2. Germline V gene lookup returns CDR1 SGHNT and CDR2 YYREEE (reference sequence). There are 13 residues in the CDR3. The CDR3 DNA reads as TGTGCCAGCAGCGACAGGGTCAATTCACCCCTCCACTTT. Translating it yields CASSDRVNSPLHF.

This clone has just one count. Here the CDR3 reads CASSYSSQGTNTEAFF. DNA of the CDR3: TGTGCCAGCAGTTACTCGAGTCAGGGGACAAACACTGAAGCTTTCTTT. The chain recombines TRBV6-6 with TRBJ1-1; maybe TRBD1 (6 bases). Looked up from germline, CDR1 is MNHNY and CDR2 is SVGAGI (reference sequence). CDR3 length: 16 amino acids. Trimming took off 0 bases at V and 2 bases at J, with 13 bases between the two ends.

This chain links TRBV30 with TRBJ1-3; 9 positions match TRBD1. The CDR3 runs 15 residues. Germline assignment: CDR1 GTSNPN and CDR2 SVGIG (reference sequence). Unmatched junction bases numbered 7, after V lost 4 bases and J lost 3 bases. The CDR3: CAWNKGQGLGNTIYF. CDR3 DNA sequence: TGTGCCTGGAACAAGGGACAGGGTCTTGGAAACACCATATATTTT. The whole variable domain, remainder taken from reference TRBV30 and TRBJ1-3, is SQTIHQWPATLVQPVGSPLSLECTVEGTSNPNLYWYRQAAGRGLQLLFYSVGIGQISSEVPQNLSASRPQDRQFILSSKKLLLSDSGFYLCAWNKGQGLGNTIYFGEGSWLTVV.